The 4 T cell receptor beta chains in this list originate from one sample, sequenced in a study of tumor-infiltrating lymphocytes in primary liver carcinoma. Unsorted bulk tissue, 20-30 mg of it, served as the source for co-extraction of RNA and DNA. Total RNA amounting to 450 to 500 ng was the source from which TCR beta cDNA was made with a constant-region primer. The TCR beta library was amplified through three nested multiplex PCR rounds in a modified ARM-PCR procedure. Both of the initial two PCR rounds ran for 10 cycles and employed TRBV1-TRBV30 forward primers alongside a C-beta reverse primer. Each CDR3 protein is one row after TCRdb ran MiXCR on the multiplex PCR reads. The sample records 40,000 to 60,000 distinct CDR3 sequences, over 65% being singletons. The specimen sequenced was liver tumor tissue from sampling region 3. The subset: tumor region T3, left-lateral pole. The receptors originated from a man aged 40-50 years with primary liver carcinoma and hepatitis B virus infection.

The chain joins TRBV4-2 to TRBJ2-7; possibly TRBD2 for D (5 bases). CDR3 length: 15 residues. CDR1 and CDR2 (germline): LGHNA, YNFKEQ. Deletions cut 6 bases from V and 2 bases from J, with 17 bases between. The CDR3 region is CASRQTRDHPYEQYF. The CDR3 region has the DNA TGTGCCAGCAGGCAGACCCGGGATCACCCCTACGAGCAGTACTTC.

The chain couples TRBV4-1 to TRBJ2-7; 7 bases fit TRBD1. Per the germline V gene, CDR1 is MGHRA and CDR2 is YSYEKL. This CDR3 region has 16 residues. J lost 3 bases, V lost 0 bases, and 8 bases had no gene match. CDR3 bases: TGCGCCAGCAGCCAAGAAGGACAGGATTCCTACTACGAGCAGTACTTC. Translating gives CASSQEGQDSYYEQYF.

A word on this clonotype: Sequence at one end of the junction differs from germline and may be a read error. This sequence joins TRBV28 and TRBJ2-1, with D possibly matching TRBD1 (6 bases). Germline CDR1 and CDR2: MDHEN and SYDVKM. The CDR3 runs to 14 residues. CDR3 bases: TGTGCCAGCAGCCCACCCAGGGGCTACAATGAGCACTCCTTC. It encodes CASSPPRGYNEHSF.

In its sample, this clonotype was seen once. Here the CDR3 omits its conserved ending phenylalanine or tryptophan, so a read error is the likely source. V usage is TRBV11-2 and J usage is TRBJ2-7; D is perhaps TRBD2 (5 bases). Germline V gene data show CDR1 as SGHAT and CDR2 as FQNNGV. The CDR3 consists of 15 residues. Trimming took off 5 bases at V and 3 bases at J, with 17 bases between the two ends. CDR3 amino acids: CASSQYSRGGYEQYL. As DNA, the CDR3 is TGTGCCAGCAGCCAATATTCGAGAGGAGGCTACGAGCAGTACTTA.